These T cell receptor beta chains were read from a single sample in a study of Ad26.COV2.S vaccination and SARS-CoV-2 variants. Using immunoSEQ multiplex PCR, the repertoire was profiled, and TCRdb retains in-frame clones only, with some absent. The sample records 380,000 or so clones, roughly 85% being singletons. This specimen was peripheral blood, taken in a trial of Ad26.COV2.S vaccine versus placebo. The receptor set was obtained from a person between 18 and 65 years old who received the Ad26.COV2.S COVID-19 vaccine or a placebo. The CDR3 runs from the conserved cysteine through the conserved F or W. A D gene is named only where the DNA matches it firmly. Not all rows give a size; the values are once, few, many and, for expanded clones, a class.

j_call v_call clone_size d_call cdr3_nt cdr3_aa
TRBJ1-2 TRBV12-3/TRBV12-4 . . TGTGCCAGCAGTGGCGGACAGTTCTATGGCTACACCTTC CASSGGQFYGYTF
TRBJ2-7 TRBV6-2/TRBV6-3 . . TGTGCCAGCAGCCGGGGAATCCTCTACGAGCAGTACTTC CASSRGILYEQYF
TRBJ2-7 TRBV10-3 . TRBD2 TGTGCCATCAGTCGACTAGCGGGAGGTTCCCCCAACGAGCAGTACTTC CAISRLAGGSPNEQYF
TRBJ1-4 TRBV7-2 . . TGTGCCAGCAGCTTAGGCCAGGGCCCAGAAAAACTGTTTTTT CASSLGQGPEKLFF
TRBJ2-3 TRBV12-3/TRBV12-4 . . TGTGCCAGCAGCTTAGGAGATACGCAGTATTTT CASSLGDTQYF
TRBJ2-3 TRBV13 . . TGTGCCAGCAGCTTAGACTTCGCGGCAAATACGCAGTATTTT CASSLDFAANTQYF
TRBJ1-5 TRBV9 . . TGTGCCAGCAGCGCCGCAGGCAATCAGCCCCAGCATTTT CASSAAGNQPQHF
TRBJ1-1 TRBV5-5 . . TGTGCCAGCAGCTTTACCGGGACGGAGAACACTGAAGCTTTCTTT CASSFTGTENTEAFF
TRBJ2-4 TRBV7-9 . TRBD2 TGTGCCAGCAGCTTACTAGCGGGAGTGGGCAAAAACATTCAGTACTTC CASSLLAGVGKNIQYF
TRBJ2-7 TRBV5-8 . . TGTGCCAGCAGCTCGGGCCGGGGCAAGTCCTACGAGCAGTACTTC CASSSGRGKSYEQYF
TRBJ2-1 TRBV6-5 . . TGTGCCAGTAGAGGGGTAGTGGGAAATGAGCAGTTCTTC CASRGVVGNEQFF
TRBJ1-3 TRBV15 few . TGTGCCACCAGCAGACAGGGGAGCTCTGGAAACACCATATATTTT CATSRQGSSGNTIYF
TRBJ1-1 TRBV5-6 . . TGTGCCAGCAGCTTGTTGGGGGTTTTGGGCACTGAAGCTTTCTTT CASSLLGVLGTEAFF
TRBJ2-1 TRBV18 . TRBD2 TGTGCCAGCTCCCGCCACCTAGCGGGAACCGACAATGAGCAGTTCTTC CASSRHLAGTDNEQFF
TRBJ2-5 TRBV6-6 . TRBD2 TGTGCCAGCAGGGTGACTAGCGGGAGCCAAGAGACCCAGTACTTC CASRVTSGSQETQYF
TRBJ1-6 TRBV6-6 . . TGTGCCAGCAGGAAACAGGGCAATTCACCCCTCCACTTT CASRKQGNSPLHF
TRBJ2-7 TRBV11-3 . . TGTGCCAGCAGCATCCCAGCCCGGGGCACCTACGAGCAGTACTTC CASSIPARGTYEQYF
TRBJ1-1 TRBV7-3 few . TGTGCCAGCAGCCGGGGACAGAACACTGAAGCTTTCTTT CASSRGQNTEAFF
TRBJ1-1 TRBV9 many TRBD1 TGTGCCAGCAGCCCTCGACAGGGGGTGGACACTGAAGCTTTCTTT CASSPRQGVDTEAFF
TRBJ1-1 TRBV6-5 . TRBD1 TGTGCCAGCAGTTCTGACAGGGGGCGCAAGAACACTGAAGCTTTCTTT CASSSDRGRKNTEAFF
TRBJ2-1 TRBV6-2/TRBV6-3 . TRBD2 TGTGCCAGCAGTTACTCGGGCTTAGCGGGGGTCTACTACAATGAGCAGTTCTTC CASSYSGLAGVYYNEQFF
TRBJ2-7 TRBV19 . TRBD1 TGTGCCAGTAGTATGGCCGGGACAGGGGCTTCCTACGAGCAGTACTTC CASSMAGTGASYEQYF
TRBJ2-7 TRBV18 few TRBD2 TGTGCCAGCTCACCACCCCGGCCGGGGGGCTACGAGCAGTACTTC CASSPPRPGGYEQYF
TRBJ2-1 TRBV5-4 . TRBD1 TGTGCCAGCAGCCCAATACCCAGGGGGAGAGGTGAGCAGTTCTTC CASSPIPRGRGEQFF
TRBJ2-5 TRBV5-6 . . TGTGCCAGCAGCTTAGGGACTGTACAAGAGACCCAGTACTTC CASSLGTVQETQYF
TRBJ2-3 TRBV15 . . TGTGCCACCAGCAGAGATCTGGTAGACGGGGGTACGCAGTATTTT CATSRDLVDGGTQYF
TRBJ2-3 TRBV4-3 . . TGCGCCAGCAGCCAAGCGAGGTTTAGCACAGATACGCAGTATTTT CASSQARFSTDTQYF
TRBJ2-1 TRBV5-4 . TRBD1 TGTGCCAGCAGCTTGGCGGACAGGGGAAACAATGAGCAGTTCTTC CASSLADRGNNEQFF
TRBJ2-7 TRBV27 . . TGTGCCAGCAGTTTACGGGGGACAGCGTACTACGAGCAGTACTTC CASSLRGTAYYEQYF
TRBJ1-2 TRBV27 . . TGTGCCAGCAGTCCTGGACAGTACTATGGCTACACCTTC CASSPGQYYGYTF
TRBJ1-2 TRBV6-4 . TRBD1 TGTGCCAGCCGAACAGGGGGGGCTTACCAAAACTATGGCTACACCTTC CASRTGGAYQNYGYTF
TRBJ1-2 TRBV7-9 . TRBD1 TGTGCCAGCAGGGGGACAGTCTATGGCTACACCTTC CASRGTVYGYTF